The rows below give T cell receptor beta chains drawn from one sample of a study of CD8 T cells in Susac syndrome. TCRdb called the immunoSEQ multiplex PCR reads again in MiXCR, with one record for every CDR3 protein. This sample has roughly 200,000 distinct CDR3 sequences, with 90% to 95% found just once. The sequenced sample was CD4+ T cells from PBMCs. The origin of the receptors is a human donor in good health. Both conserved end residues are part of each CDR3. A D gene is named only where the DNA matches it firmly. A clone size is listed for some rows: how often the clone was seen (once, few, many), or a class if it is expanded.

TRBJ2-2,TRBV9,NA,few,TGTGCCAGCAGCGTAGGTAACACCGGGGAGCTGTTTTTT,CASSVGNTGELFF
TRBJ1-2,TRBV5-1,NA,NA,TGCGCCAGCAGCCCAGGACGGAATAACTATGGCTACACCTTC,CASSPGRNNYGYTF
TRBJ1-5,TRBV27,TRBD1,NA,TGTGCCAGCAGTTGGGGACAGGGGAGGCAGCCCCAGCATTTT,CASSWGQGRQPQHF
TRBJ1-5,TRBV20-1,NA,NA,TGCAGTGCTAGAGATCTGCGGGATAGCAATCAGCCCCAGCATTTT,CSARDLRDSNQPQHF
TRBJ2-4,TRBV18,NA,NA,TGTGCCAGCTCACCGGTGGGGGGAGACATTCAGTACTTC,CASSPVGGDIQYF
TRBJ2-1,TRBV18,NA,NA,TGTGCCAGCTCGCTCGCGCGGGTTACCAACAATGAGCAGTTCTTC,CASSLARVTNNEQFF
TRBJ1-2,TRBV6-5,NA,NA,TGTGCCAGCAGCCCAACCCCCGTTCCGGGCTATGGCTACACCTTC,CASSPTPVPGYGYTF
TRBJ1-1,TRBV19,NA,NA,TGTGCCAGTAGTATCTCCGGAATTGGGACTGAAGCTTTCTTT,CASSISGIGTEAFF
TRBJ2-7,TRBV5-6,NA,NA,TGTGCCAGCAGCTCAGATCCAGGCTACTACGAGCAGTACTTC,CASSSDPGYYEQYF
TRBJ2-3,TRBV12-3/TRBV12-4,NA,once,TGTGCCAGCGGTGGACACTCGGGTACAGATACGCAGTATTTT,CASGGHSGTDTQYF
TRBJ2-1,TRBV27,NA,NA,TGTGCCAGCAGGGAAGGTCCGGTGGATGAGCAGTTCTTC,CASREGPVDEQFF